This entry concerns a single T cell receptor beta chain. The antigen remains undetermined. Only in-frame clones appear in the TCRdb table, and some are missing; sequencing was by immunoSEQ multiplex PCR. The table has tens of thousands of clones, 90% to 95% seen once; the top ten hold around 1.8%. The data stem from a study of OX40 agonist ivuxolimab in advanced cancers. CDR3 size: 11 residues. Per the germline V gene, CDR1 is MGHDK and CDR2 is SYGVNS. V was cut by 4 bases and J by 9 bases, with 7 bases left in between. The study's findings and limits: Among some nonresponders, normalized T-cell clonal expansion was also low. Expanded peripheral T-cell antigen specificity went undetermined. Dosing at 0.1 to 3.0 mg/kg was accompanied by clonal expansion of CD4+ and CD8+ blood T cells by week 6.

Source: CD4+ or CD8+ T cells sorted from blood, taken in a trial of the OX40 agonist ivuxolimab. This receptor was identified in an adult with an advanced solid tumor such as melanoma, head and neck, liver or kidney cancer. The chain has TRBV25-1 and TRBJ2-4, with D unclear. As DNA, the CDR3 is TGTGCCAGCAGTGGGGGTGGCATTCAGTACTTC. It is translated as CASSGGGIQYF. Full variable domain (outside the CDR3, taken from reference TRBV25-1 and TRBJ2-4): EADIYQTPRYLVIGTGKKITLECSQTMGHDKMYWYQQDPGMELHLIHYSYGVNSTEKGDLSSESTVSRIRTEHFPLTLESARPSHTSQYLCASSGGGIQYFGAGTRLSVL.